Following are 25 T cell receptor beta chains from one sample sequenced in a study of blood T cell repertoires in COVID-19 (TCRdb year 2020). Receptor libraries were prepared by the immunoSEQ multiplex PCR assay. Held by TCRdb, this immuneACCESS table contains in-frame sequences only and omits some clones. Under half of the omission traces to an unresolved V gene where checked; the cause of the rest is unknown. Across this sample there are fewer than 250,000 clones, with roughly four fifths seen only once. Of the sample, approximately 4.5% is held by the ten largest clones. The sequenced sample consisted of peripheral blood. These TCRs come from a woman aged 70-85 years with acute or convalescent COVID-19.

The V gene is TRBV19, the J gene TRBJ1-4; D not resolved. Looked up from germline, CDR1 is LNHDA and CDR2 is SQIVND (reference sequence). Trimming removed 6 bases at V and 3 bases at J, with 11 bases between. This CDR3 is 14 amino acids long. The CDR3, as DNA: TGTGCCAGTAGGGGCAGACCCGCTAATGAAAAACTGTTTTTT. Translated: CASRGRPANEKLFF.

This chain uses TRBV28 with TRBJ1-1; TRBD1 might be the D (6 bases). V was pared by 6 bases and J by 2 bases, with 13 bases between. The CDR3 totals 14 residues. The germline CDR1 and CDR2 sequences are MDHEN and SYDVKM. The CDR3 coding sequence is TGTGCCAGCAGAAGGGGGGGCCCAAACACTGAAGCTTTCTTT. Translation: CASRRGGPNTEAFF.

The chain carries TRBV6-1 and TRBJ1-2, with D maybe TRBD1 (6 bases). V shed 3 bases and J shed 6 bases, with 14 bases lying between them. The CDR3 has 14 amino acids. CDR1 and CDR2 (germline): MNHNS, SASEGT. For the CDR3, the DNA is TGTGCCAGCAGTGACCGAACAGGGTCTCATGGCTACACCTTC. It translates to CASSDRTGSHGYTF.

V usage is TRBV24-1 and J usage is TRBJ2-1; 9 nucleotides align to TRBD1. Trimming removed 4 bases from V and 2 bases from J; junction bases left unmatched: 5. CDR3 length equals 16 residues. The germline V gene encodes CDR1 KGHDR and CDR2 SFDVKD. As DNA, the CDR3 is TGTGCCACCAGTGACTCCGGGACAGGGCCCTACAATGAGCAGTTCTTC. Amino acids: CATSDSGTGPYNEQFF.

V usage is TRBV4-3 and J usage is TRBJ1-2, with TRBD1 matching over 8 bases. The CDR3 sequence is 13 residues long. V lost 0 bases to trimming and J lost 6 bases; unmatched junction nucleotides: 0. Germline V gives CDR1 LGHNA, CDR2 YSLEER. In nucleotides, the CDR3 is TGCGCCAGCAGCCAAGACAGGGGGCATGGCTACACCTTC. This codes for CASSQDRGHGYTF.

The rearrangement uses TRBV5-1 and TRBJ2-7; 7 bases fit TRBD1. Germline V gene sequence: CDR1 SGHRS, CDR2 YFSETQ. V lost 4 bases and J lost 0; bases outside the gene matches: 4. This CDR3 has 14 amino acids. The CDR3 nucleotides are TGCGCCAGCAGCCCCCGGGACAGCTCCTACGAGCAGTACTTC. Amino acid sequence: CASSPRDSSYEQYF.

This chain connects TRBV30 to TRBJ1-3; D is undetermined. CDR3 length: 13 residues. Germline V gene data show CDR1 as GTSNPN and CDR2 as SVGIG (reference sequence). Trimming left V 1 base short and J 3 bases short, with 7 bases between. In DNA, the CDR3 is TGTGCCTGGAGTGACAGCCTTGGAAACACCATATATTTT. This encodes CAWSDSLGNTIYF.

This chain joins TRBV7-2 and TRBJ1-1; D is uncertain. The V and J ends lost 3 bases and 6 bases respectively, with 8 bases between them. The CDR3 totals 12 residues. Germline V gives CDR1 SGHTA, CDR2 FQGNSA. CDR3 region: CASSFYSAEAFF. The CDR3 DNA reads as TGTGCCAGCAGCTTTTATTCAGCTGAAGCTTTCTTT. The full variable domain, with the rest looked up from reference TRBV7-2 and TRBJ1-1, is GAGVSQSPSNKVTEKGKDVELRCDPISGHTALYWYRQSLGQGLEFLIYFQGNSAPDKSGLPSDRFSAERTGGSVSTLTIQRTQQEDSAVYLCASSFYSAEAFFGQGTRLTVV.

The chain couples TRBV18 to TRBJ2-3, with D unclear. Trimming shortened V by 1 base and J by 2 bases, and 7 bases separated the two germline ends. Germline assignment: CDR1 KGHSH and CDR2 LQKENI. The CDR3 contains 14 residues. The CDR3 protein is CASSPQMATDTQYF. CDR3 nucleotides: TGTGCCAGCTCACCACAAATGGCCACAGATACGCAGTATTTT.

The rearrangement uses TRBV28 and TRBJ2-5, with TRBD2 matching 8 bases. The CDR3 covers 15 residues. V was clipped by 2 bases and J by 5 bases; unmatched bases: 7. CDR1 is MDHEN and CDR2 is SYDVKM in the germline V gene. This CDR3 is CASSLAGGRTETQYF. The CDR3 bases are TGTGCCAGCAGTTTAGCGGGGGGACGAACTGAGACCCAGTACTTC.

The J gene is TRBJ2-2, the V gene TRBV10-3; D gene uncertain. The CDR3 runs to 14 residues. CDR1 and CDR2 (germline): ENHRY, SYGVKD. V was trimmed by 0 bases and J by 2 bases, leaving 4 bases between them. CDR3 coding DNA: TGTGCCATCAGTGAGTCTCAAAACACCGGGGAGCTGTTTTTT. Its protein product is CAISESQNTGELFF.

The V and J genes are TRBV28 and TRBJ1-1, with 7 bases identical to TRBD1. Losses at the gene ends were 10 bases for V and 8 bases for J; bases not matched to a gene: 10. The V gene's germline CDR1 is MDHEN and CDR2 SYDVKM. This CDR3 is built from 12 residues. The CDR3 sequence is CATLLSDREAFF. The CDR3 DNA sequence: TGTGCCACCCTCTTATCGGACAGGGAAGCTTTCTTT.

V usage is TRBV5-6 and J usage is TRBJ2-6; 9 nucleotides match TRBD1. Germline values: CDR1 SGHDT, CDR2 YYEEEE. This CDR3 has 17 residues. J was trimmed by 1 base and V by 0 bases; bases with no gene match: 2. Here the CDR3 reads CASSLGQGESGANVLTF. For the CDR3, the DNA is TGTGCCAGCAGCTTGGGACAGGGGGAATCTGGGGCCAACGTCCTGACTTTC.

CDR3 DNA: TGTGCCAGCAGCTTGGACTGGATCTACAATGAGCAGTTCTTC. This sequence encodes CASSLDWIYNEQFF. The chain uses TRBV7-2 and TRBJ2-1; TRBD2 might be the D (5 bases). Germline V lookup: CDR1 SGHTA, CDR2 FQGNSA. Between the trimmed V and J ends, which lost 3 bases and 3 bases, there was a span of 9 bases. The CDR3 covers 14 residues.

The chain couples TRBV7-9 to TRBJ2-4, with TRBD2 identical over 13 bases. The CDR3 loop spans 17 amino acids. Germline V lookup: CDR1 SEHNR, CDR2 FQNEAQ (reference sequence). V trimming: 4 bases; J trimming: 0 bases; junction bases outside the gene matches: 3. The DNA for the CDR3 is TGTGCCAGCAGCTACACTAGCGGGGGGGCAGCCAAAAACATTCAGTACTTC. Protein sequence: CASSYTSGGAAKNIQYF.

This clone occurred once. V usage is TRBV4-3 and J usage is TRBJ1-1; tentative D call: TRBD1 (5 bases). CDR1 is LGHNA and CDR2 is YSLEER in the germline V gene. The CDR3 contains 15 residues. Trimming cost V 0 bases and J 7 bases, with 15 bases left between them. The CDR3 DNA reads TGCGCCAGCAGCCAAGATCGAATCCCCGGGGGTGAAGCTTTCTTT. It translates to CASSQDRIPGGEAFF.

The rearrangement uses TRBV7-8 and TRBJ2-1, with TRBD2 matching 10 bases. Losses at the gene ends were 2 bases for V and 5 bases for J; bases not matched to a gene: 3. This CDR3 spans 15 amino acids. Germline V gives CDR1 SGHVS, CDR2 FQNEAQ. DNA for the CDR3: TGTGCCAGCAGCTTAAGCGGGGGGGTCAACAATGAGCAGTTCTTC. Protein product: CASSLSGGVNNEQFF.

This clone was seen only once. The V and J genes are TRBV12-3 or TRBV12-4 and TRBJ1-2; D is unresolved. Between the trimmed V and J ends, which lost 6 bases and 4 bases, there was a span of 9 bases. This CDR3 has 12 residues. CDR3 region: CASRSVSYGYTF. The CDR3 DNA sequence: TGTGCCAGCAGATCCGTCTCCTATGGCTACACCTTC.

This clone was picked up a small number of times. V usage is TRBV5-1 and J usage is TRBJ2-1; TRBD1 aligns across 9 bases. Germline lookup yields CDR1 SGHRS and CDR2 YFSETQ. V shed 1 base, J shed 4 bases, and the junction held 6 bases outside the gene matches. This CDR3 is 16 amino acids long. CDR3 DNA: TGCGCCAGCAGCTTGCCCGGGACAGGGCGTTACAATGAGCAGTTCTTC. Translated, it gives CASSLPGTGRYNEQFF.

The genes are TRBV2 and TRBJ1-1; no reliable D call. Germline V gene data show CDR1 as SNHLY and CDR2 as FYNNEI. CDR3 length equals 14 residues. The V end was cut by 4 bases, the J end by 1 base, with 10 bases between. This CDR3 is CASSALVANTEAFF. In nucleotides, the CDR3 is TGTGCCAGCAGTGCCTTGGTGGCGAACACTGAAGCTTTCTTT. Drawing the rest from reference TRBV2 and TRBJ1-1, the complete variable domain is EPEVTQTPSHQVTQMGQEVILRCVPISNHLYFYWYRQILGQKVEFLVSFYNNEISEKSEIFDDQFSVERPDGSNFTLKIRSTKLEDSAMYFCASSALVANTEAFFGQGTRLTVV.

Here the CDR3 DNA reads TGTGCCAGCAGTTTAATTGCGGGCTACGAGCAGTACTTC. Its translation: CASSLIAGYEQYF. The chain is built from TRBV12-3 or TRBV12-4 and TRBJ2-7, with a tentative D call TRBD2 (5 bases). The ends were cut back, 2 bases at V and 3 bases at J, with 8 bases in the middle. The CDR3 extends over 13 amino acids.

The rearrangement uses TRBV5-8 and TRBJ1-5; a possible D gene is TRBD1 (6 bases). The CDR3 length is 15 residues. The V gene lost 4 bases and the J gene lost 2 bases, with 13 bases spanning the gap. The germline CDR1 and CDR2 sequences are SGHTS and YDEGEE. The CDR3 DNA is TGTGCCAGCAGCCCTACGGGGACACGCAATCAGCCCCAGCATTTT. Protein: CASSPTGTRNQPQHF. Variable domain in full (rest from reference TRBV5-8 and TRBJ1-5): EAGVTQSPTHLIKTRGQQATLRCSPISGHTSVYWYQQALGLGLQFLLWYDEGEERNRGNFPPRFSGRQFPNYSSELNVNALELEDSALYLCASSPTGTRNQPQHFGDGTRLSIL.

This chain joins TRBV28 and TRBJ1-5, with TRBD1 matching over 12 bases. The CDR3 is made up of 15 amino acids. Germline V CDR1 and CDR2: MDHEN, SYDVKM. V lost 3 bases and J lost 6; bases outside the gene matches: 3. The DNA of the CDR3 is TGTGCCAGCAGTTTGGGACAGGGGGCCAGTCAGCCCCAGCATTTT. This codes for CASSLGQGASQPQHF. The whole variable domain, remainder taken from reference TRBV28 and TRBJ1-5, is DVKVTQSSRYLVKRTGEKVFLECVQDMDHENMFWYRQDPGLGLRLIYFSYDVKMKEKGDIPEGYSVSREKKERFSLILESASTNQTSMYLCASSLGQGASQPQHFGDGTRLSIL.

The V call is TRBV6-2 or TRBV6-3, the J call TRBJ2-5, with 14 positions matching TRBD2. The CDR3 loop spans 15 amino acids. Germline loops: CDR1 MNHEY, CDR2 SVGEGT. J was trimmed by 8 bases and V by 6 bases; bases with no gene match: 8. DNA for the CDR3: TGTGCCAGCAGCCCGACTAGCGGGGGGGCGTTTACCCAGTACTTC. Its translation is CASSPTSGGAFTQYF.

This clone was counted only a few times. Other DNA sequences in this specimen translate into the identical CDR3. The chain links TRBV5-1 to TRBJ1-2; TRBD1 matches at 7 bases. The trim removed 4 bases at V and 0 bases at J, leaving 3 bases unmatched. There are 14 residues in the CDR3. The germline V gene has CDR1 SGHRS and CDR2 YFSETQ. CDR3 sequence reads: CASSLGQPNYGYTF. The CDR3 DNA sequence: TGCGCCAGCAGCCTGGGACAGCCTAACTATGGCTACACCTTC.